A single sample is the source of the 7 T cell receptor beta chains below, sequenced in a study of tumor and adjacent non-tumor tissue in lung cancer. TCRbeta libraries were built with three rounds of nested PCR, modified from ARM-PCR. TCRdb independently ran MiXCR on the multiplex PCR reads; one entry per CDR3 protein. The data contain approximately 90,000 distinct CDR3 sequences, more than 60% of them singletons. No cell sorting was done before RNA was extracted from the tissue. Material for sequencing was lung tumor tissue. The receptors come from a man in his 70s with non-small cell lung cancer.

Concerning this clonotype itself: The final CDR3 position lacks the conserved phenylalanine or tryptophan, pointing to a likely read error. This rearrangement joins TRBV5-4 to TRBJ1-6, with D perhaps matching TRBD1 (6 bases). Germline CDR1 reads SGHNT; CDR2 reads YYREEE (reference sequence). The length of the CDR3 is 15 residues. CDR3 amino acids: CTSSFTGRRDSPLHS. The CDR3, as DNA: TGTACCAGCAGCTTTACAGGGCGGAGGGATTCACCCCTCCACTCT.

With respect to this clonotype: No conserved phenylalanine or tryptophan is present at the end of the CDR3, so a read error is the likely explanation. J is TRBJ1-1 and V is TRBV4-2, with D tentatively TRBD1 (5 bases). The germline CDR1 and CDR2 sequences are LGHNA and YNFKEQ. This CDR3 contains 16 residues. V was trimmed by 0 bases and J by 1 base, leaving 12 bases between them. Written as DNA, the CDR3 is TGTGCCAGCAGCCAAGATCGGCAGGGCGGGAACACTGAAGCTTTCCTT. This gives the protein CASSQDRQGGNTEAFL.

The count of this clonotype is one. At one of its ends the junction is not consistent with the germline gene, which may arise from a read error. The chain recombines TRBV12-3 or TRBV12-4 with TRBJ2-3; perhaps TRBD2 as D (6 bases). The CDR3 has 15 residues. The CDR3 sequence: CAGSLTATGADTQYF. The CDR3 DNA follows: TGTGCCGGCAGTTTGACGGCCACGGGGGCAGATACGCAGTATTTT.

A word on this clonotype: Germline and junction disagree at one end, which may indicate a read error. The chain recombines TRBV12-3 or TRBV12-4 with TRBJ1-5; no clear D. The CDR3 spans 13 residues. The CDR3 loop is CTSSNKRDQPQHF. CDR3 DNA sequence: TGTACCAGCAGCAATAAACGGGATCAGCCCCAGCATTTT.

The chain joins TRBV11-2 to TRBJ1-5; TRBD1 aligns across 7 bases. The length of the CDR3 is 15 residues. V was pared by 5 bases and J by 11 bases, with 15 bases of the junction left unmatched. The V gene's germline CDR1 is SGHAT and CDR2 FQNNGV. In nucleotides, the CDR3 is TGTGCCAGCAGCCTTTCAAGGGACAGTTGGCAGTCCCAGCATTTT. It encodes CASSLSRDSWQSQHF.

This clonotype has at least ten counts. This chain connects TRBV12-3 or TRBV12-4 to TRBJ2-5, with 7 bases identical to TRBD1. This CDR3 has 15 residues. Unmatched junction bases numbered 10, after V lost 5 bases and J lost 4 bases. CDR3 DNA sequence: TGTGCCAGCAGTACCACCCCCAACAGGGGAGAGACCCAGTACTTC. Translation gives CASSTTPNRGETQYF.

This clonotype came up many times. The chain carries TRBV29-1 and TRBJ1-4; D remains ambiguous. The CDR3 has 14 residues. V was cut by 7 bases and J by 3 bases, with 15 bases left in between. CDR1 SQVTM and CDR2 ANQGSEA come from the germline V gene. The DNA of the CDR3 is TGCAGCGCGGAAGGTAGCGACCCTAATGAAAAACTGTTTTTT. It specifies CSAEGSDPNEKLFF.